The 17 T cell receptor beta chains presented below share a single source sample, sequenced in a study of T-cell reconstitution after alpha-beta-depleted transplantation in children. Molecular barcoding with unique molecular identifiers was used for the TCRbeta library. TCRdb re-called the PCR reads with MiXCR, one entry per CDR3 protein. The sample consists of more than 200,000 distinct CDR3 sequences, more than 20% of them appearing once. Sequencing was performed on PBMCs, mostly from graft donor cells, taken 360 days after TCRalphabeta/CD19-depleted stem cell transplant. Receptors were obtained from a female patient under 10 years old who had a stem cell transplant for congenital amegakaryocytic thrombocytopenia, so the T cells may come from the graft donor.

V gene TRBV20-1 combines with J gene TRBJ2-1, with 9 bases fitting TRBD1. Trimming took 5 bases from V and 3 from J; bases not matched to a gene: 5. The CDR3 consists of 14 residues. CDR1 and CDR2 from the germline V gene are DFQATT and SNEGSKA (reference sequence). DNA of the CDR3: TGCAGTGCTCGAACAGGGGGCGGCTACAATGAGCAGTTCTTC. Protein product: CSARTGGGYNEQFF.

This chain joins TRBV29-1 and TRBJ2-5, with a possible D match to TRBD2 (6 bases). V shed 8 bases and J shed 0 bases, with 13 bases lying between them. The CDR3 loop spans 13 amino acids. Germline V gene sequence: CDR1 SQVTM, CDR2 ANQGSEA. CDR3: CSYFRDYQETQYF. The CDR3 DNA follows: TGCAGCTACTTTAGGGACTACCAAGAGACCCAGTACTTC.

The chain combines TRBV28 with TRBJ2-7; 11 bases map to TRBD1. V lost 7 bases to trimming and J lost 3 bases; unmatched junction nucleotides: 5. This CDR3 has 14 residues. The germline gives CDR1 MDHEN, CDR2 SYDVKM. The CDR3 reads CASTLGTGGYEQYF. The CDR3 nucleotides read TGTGCCAGCACCCTCGGGACAGGGGGCTACGAGCAGTACTTC.

The rearrangement uses TRBV5-1 and TRBJ1-1, with D perhaps TRBD1 (6 bases). V was clipped by 4 bases and J by 2 bases, with 15 bases between them. This CDR3 has 15 residues. Germline CDR1 is SGHRS and CDR2 is YFSETQ. The CDR3 DNA follows: TGCGCCAGCAGCAAGACAGGCAATCGTAACACTGAAGCTTTCTTT. Translated: CASSKTGNRNTEAFF.

This clonotype has only a few counts. The V gene is TRBV20-1, the J gene TRBJ2-1; possibly TRBD2 for D (6 bases). This CDR3 has 14 amino acids. CDR1 DFQATT and CDR2 SNEGSKA come from the germline V gene (reference sequence). Trimming left V 4 bases short and J 3 bases short, with 13 bases between. The CDR3 protein is CSAKPWTNYNEQFF. In DNA form, the CDR3 reads TGCAGTGCTAAACCCTGGACTAACTACAATGAGCAGTTCTTC.

The J gene is TRBJ2-3, the V gene TRBV4-1, with D possibly TRBD2 on 5 matching bases. Trimming pared 0 bases from V and 6 bases from J, leaving 13 bases between. There are 15 residues in the CDR3. Per germline, CDR1 MGHRA and CDR2 YSYEKL. CDR3 loop: CASSQDRGSDDTQYF. CDR3 bases: TGCGCCAGCAGCCAAGATCGTGGTAGCGACGATACGCAGTATTTT.

The chain couples TRBV2 to TRBJ2-6; unclear D gene. There are 14 residues in the CDR3. Germline CDR1 and CDR2: SNHLY and FYNNEI. V lost 6 bases to trimming and J lost 1 base, with 7 bases between them. The CDR3 here is CASSRPSGANVLTF. The CDR3 nucleotides are TGTGCCAGCAGCCGCCCGTCTGGGGCCAACGTCCTGACTTTC. The full variable domain, its missing parts supplied by reference TRBV2 and TRBJ2-6, is EPEVTQTPSHQVTQMGQEVILRCVPISNHLYFYWYRQILGQKVEFLVSFYNNEISEKSEIFDDQFSVERPDGSNFTLKIRSTKLEDSAMYFCASSRPSGANVLTFGAGSRLTVL.

J is TRBJ1-4 and V is TRBV11-2, with a weak D call TRBD1 (6 bases). Germline V gene data show CDR1 as SGHAT and CDR2 as FQNNGV. CDR3 size: 14 residues. V was shortened by 2 bases and J by 8 bases, with 12 bases between the two germline ends. For the CDR3, the DNA is TGTGCCAGCAGCTTATTAACTGACAGGGAAAAACTGTTTTTT. Translation gives CASSLLTDREKLFF.

The sample holds many counts of this clonotype. This chain connects TRBV29-1 to TRBJ2-7; TRBD2 agrees at 14 bases. CDR3 size: 14 residues. Germline CDR1 reads SQVTM; CDR2 reads ANQGSEA. V lost 6 bases and J lost 6; bases outside the gene matches: 7. The CDR3 region is CSVTGTSGRSEQYF. DNA of the CDR3: TGCAGCGTCACAGGGACTAGCGGGAGATCCGAGCAGTACTTC.

A few counts support this clonotype. The chain combines TRBV28 with TRBJ2-1; D gene uncertain. The CDR3 loop spans 16 amino acids. Deletions cut 6 bases from V and 0 bases from J, with 15 bases between. In germline, CDR1 is MDHEN, CDR2 SYDVKM. DNA of the CDR3: TGTGCCAGCAGGAGTAGCTGGCGGAGCTCCTACAATGAGCAGTTCTTC. Translation gives CASRSSWRSSYNEQFF.

CDR3 protein: CSARGRQGTQYF. The CDR3 nucleotides read TGCAGTGCTAGAGGTCGGCAGGGAACTCAGTACTTC. The V gene is TRBV20-1, the J gene TRBJ2-4; D is possibly TRBD1 (5 bases). The CDR3 loop spans 12 amino acids. The germline V and J ends were trimmed by 1 base and 12 bases, with 13 bases remaining between them. Per germline, CDR1 DFQATT and CDR2 SNEGSKA (reference sequence).

This clonotype was counted a few times. The gene calls are TRBV4-1 and TRBJ1-5; D uncertain. This CDR3 is built from 17 residues. V was trimmed by 0 bases and J by 0 bases, leaving 12 bases between them. From germline, CDR1 is MGHRA and CDR2 YSYEKL. CDR3 bases: TGCGCCAGCAGCCAAGAATTAGTACGGTATAGCAATCAGCCCCAGCATTTT. This encodes CASSQELVRYSNQPQHF.

This clonotype showed up just a few times. This chain joins TRBV15 and TRBJ2-1; D not resolved. From germline, CDR1 is LNHNV and CDR2 YYDKDF (reference sequence). The length of the CDR3 is 13 residues. The V end lost 9 bases, the J end lost 2 bases, and 11 bases lay between the germline ends. The CDR3 here is CATRLAAYNEQFF. The CDR3 DNA sequence: TGTGCCACTAGGTTGGCAGCCTACAATGAGCAGTTCTTC.

Ten or more counts support this clonotype. The chain couples TRBV12-3 or TRBV12-4 to TRBJ2-5; D ambiguous. The CDR3 is made up of 14 amino acids. The V end was cut by 3 bases, the J end by 2 bases, with 10 bases between. CDR3 DNA sequence: TGTGCCAGCAGTTTGATGAGTAAACAAGAGACCCAGTACTTC. Protein product: CASSLMSKQETQYF.

The chain links TRBV4-1 to TRBJ1-1, with 12 positions matching TRBD1. Germline values: CDR1 MGHRA, CDR2 YSYEKL. The CDR3 totals 18 residues. Trimming removed 3 bases from V and 0 bases from J; junction bases left unmatched: 8. The CDR3, as DNA: TGCGCCAGCAGCCAGGGGACAGGGGGCTTCTCTCTGAACACTGAAGCTTTCTTT. It translates to CASSQGTGGFSLNTEAFF.

This clonotype was seen only a few times. The gene calls are TRBV7-8 and TRBJ2-1; the D gene is possibly TRBD2 (5 bases). This CDR3 is 17 amino acids long. The V gene lost 1 base and the J gene lost 4 bases, with 17 bases spanning the gap. Germline V gene lookup returns CDR1 SGHVS and CDR2 FQNEAQ. CDR3 DNA sequence: TGTGCCAGCAGCTTAGTATACCGCGAGGGAGCTTACAATGAGCAGTTCTTC. Translation: CASSLVYREGAYNEQFF.

This clonotype was picked up a small number of times. The chain employs TRBV27 and TRBJ2-1; 9 bases align to TRBD1. Germline assignment: CDR1 MNHEY and CDR2 SMNVEV (reference sequence). The CDR3 covers 17 residues. The V segment lost 5 bases and the J segment 0 bases; nucleotides outside the gene matches: 8. The CDR3 DNA sequence: TGTGCCAGCAGTCCCCGGGACAGGGCTTACTCCTACAATGAGCAGTTCTTC. Translated, it gives CASSPRDRAYSYNEQFF.